The present T cell receptor (beta chain) was sequenced within a study of cytomegalovirus exposure and HLA in healthy donors. Whole-study findings and limits: High sensitivity and specificity were reportedly achieved when the classifier diagnosed cytomegalovirus status. A few chains linked to CMV were shown in vitro to be specific for CMV antigens.

The PCR had 60 Vbeta and 13 Jbeta primers. Sequenced by immunoSEQ multiplex PCR; TCRdb stores in-frame clones only, minus some. The data show about 83,000 clones, about 78% seen once. V lost 11 bases to trimming and J lost 10 bases; unmatched junction nucleotides: 9. This CDR3 is 14 amino acids long. Germline CDR1 is ENHRY and CDR2 is SYGVKD. Concerning this clone itself: The antigen remains unidentified.

This clonotype was sampled from a man in his late teens or twenties in good health and CMV-seropositive. The chain combines TRBV10-3 with TRBJ2-1; TRBD2 agrees at 15 bases. Sequenced material: PBMCs. The CDR3 nucleotides read TGTGCCCTAAGGACTAGCGGGAGGGCCTCCGAGCAGTTCTTC. Protein product: CALRTSGRASEQFF.